This T cell receptor beta chain was profiled in a study of CD8+ T cells in alopecia areata. Extracted RNA was reverse transcribed, and the resulting cDNA served as sequencing template. Libraries were prepared by immunoSEQ multiplex PCR; TCRdb keeps only in-frame clonotypes and omits some of them. This sample has approximately 200,000 clones; around 60% occur once, and the top ten carry 3.3%. The germline V gene has CDR1 MNHNS and CDR2 SASEGT. The CDR3 extends over 16 amino acids. J gave up 7 bases and V 4 bases, and 10 bases lay outside the gene matches. The treatment was: oral pan-JAK inhibitor, 5-10 mg twice daily.

The V and J genes are TRBV6-1 and TRBJ1-2; 12 bases map to TRBD1. Sequences were derived from CD4+ T cells sorted from blood, sampled at week 4, from a patient treated with tofacitinib. The receptor was derived from a human donor with alopecia areata. CDR3 in amino acids: CASSAQSGQGAGGYTF. DNA of the CDR3: TGTGCCAGCAGTGCCCAGTCGGGACAGGGGGCAGGTGGCTACACCTTC.